Listed here is a single TCR beta chain. Its specificity is not known. The investigators sampled blood at baseline, at cycle 4 day 1, and at cycle 7 day 1. This entry belongs to a study of OX40 agonist ivuxolimab in advanced cancers. Regarding the study as a whole: Partly responding patients at 0.1-3.0 mg/kg showed some of the smallest clonal expansion.

Produced via immunoSEQ multiplex PCR; TCRdb's table is partial and in-frame only. The table records tens of thousands of clones, approximately 84% of them present only once. There are 16 residues in the CDR3. V lost 2 bases to trimming and J lost 0 bases, with 10 bases between them. Germline V lookup: CDR1 MNHEY, CDR2 SMNVEV (reference sequence). Specimen: CD4+ or CD8+ T cells sorted from blood, collected in a trial of the OX40 agonist ivuxolimab. The chain carries TRBV27 and TRBJ1-4; D call uncertain. The TCR was taken from an adult with an advanced solid tumor such as melanoma, head and neck, liver or kidney cancer. The CDR3 spells CASSLEGGTTNEKLFF. CDR3 nucleotide sequence: TGTGCCAGCAGTTTAGAAGGCGGAACAACTAATGAAAAACTGTTTTTT. The full variable domain, its missing parts supplied by reference TRBV27 and TRBJ1-4, is EAQVTQNPRYLITVTGKKLTVTCSQNMNHEYMSWYRQDPGLGLRQIYYSMNVEVTDKGDVPEGYKVSRKEKRNFPLILESPSPNQTSLYFCASSLEGGTTNEKLFFGSGTQLSVL.